One and the same sample provided the 10 T cell receptor beta chains below, sequenced in a study of response to subunit inactivated influenza vaccine. TCRdb fed the RT-PCR reads into MiXCR, producing one record per CDR3 protein. The sample holds over 400,000 distinct CDR3 sequences, about an eighth seen once. The sequenced sample was PBMCs from blood, obtained more than 35 days after vaccination. The receptors were sampled from a man between 45 and 60 years old who received an inactivated influenza vaccine.

This clonotype was found many times. The chain couples TRBV12-3 or TRBV12-4 to TRBJ2-1; D ambiguous. V was pared by 2 bases and J by 0 bases, with 8 bases between. CDR3 length: 15 residues. This CDR3 reads CASSLYQVSYNEQFF. CDR3 DNA: TGTGCCAGCAGTTTATACCAGGTCTCCTACAATGAGCAGTTCTTC.

This clonotype was recorded many times. The J gene is TRBJ2-4, the V gene TRBV11-2; TRBD1 agrees at 7 bases. The CDR3 is made up of 17 amino acids. From germline, CDR1 is SGHAT and CDR2 FQNNGV. V lost 4 bases and J lost 0; bases outside the gene matches: 9. CDR3 in amino acids: CASSSTDRVLAKNIQYF. The CDR3 region has the DNA TGTGCCAGCAGCTCGACCGACAGGGTCCTAGCCAAAAACATTCAGTACTTC.

This sequence joins TRBV7-9 and TRBJ2-5, with a tentative D call TRBD2 (6 bases). CDR1 is SEHNR and CDR2 is FQNEAQ in the germline V gene (reference sequence). The V gene lost 4 bases and the J gene lost 5 bases, with 17 bases spanning the gap. The CDR3 spans 15 residues. CDR3 sequence (DNA): TGTGCCAGCAGCTCTCCGGGACTGGGGATTGAGACCCAGTACTTC. Translation: CASSSPGLGIETQYF.

This clonotype turned up a few times. The CDR3 sequence: CASSVQGYTTDTQYF. CDR3 nucleotides: TGTGCCAGCAGTGTTCAGGGTTACACCACAGATACGCAGTATTTT. This chain links TRBV27 with TRBJ2-3, with D possibly TRBD1 on 5 matching bases. The V end lost 5 bases, the J end lost 2 bases, and 14 bases lay between the germline ends. This CDR3 has 15 residues. Germline V gives CDR1 MNHEY, CDR2 SMNVEV (reference sequence).

This clonotype turned up a few times. This chain connects TRBV9 to TRBJ2-5; D remains ambiguous. Germline loops: CDR1 SGDLS, CDR2 YYNGEE. V lost 0 bases to trimming and J lost 5 bases, with 8 bases between them. CDR3 length: 13 residues. As DNA, the CDR3 is TGTGCCAGCAGCGTAGATTTCGGGGAGACCCAGTACTTC. This codes for CASSVDFGETQYF. Together with reference TRBV9 and TRBJ2-5, the CDR3 gives the full variable domain: DSGVTQTPKHLITATGQRVTLRCSPRSGDLSVYWYQQSLDQGLQFLIQYYNGEERAKGNILERFSAQQFPDLHSELNLSSLELGDSALYFCASSVDFGETQYFGPGTRLLVL.

The V and J genes are TRBV11-2 and TRBJ2-5, with 10 bases lining up with TRBD2. The germline V gene encodes CDR1 SGHAT and CDR2 FQNNGV. The CDR3 is made up of 16 amino acids. After removal of 5 bases from V and 5 bases from J, the junction contained 11 bases not matched to a gene. In DNA, the CDR3 is TGTGCCAGCAGCCCTTTAGCGGGGGGCCCGCGGGAGACCCAGTACTTC. Amino acids: CASSPLAGGPRETQYF.

In this sample, this clonotype turned up many times. V and J are TRBV29-1 and TRBJ1-2, with 7 bases fitting TRBD1. Unmatched junction bases numbered 9, after V lost 8 bases and J lost 3 bases. The CDR3 runs to 13 residues. CDR1 SQVTM and CDR2 ANQGSEA come from the germline V gene. CDR3 DNA sequence: TGCAGCACTTACAGGGGAGAAGACTATGGCTACACCTTC. Amino acid sequence: CSTYRGEDYGYTF.

V and J are TRBV29-1 and TRBJ2-1; D unclear. Germline lookup yields CDR1 SQVTM and CDR2 ANQGSEA. There are 12 residues in the CDR3. V lost 5 bases and J lost 6, with 11 bases in between. The CDR3 reads CSVRPNGNEQFF. In DNA, the CDR3 is TGCAGCGTTAGGCCTAACGGCAATGAGCAGTTCTTC.

Concerning this clonotype: It may be a read error: a sequence one base away is much more abundant. The DNA for the CDR3 is TGTGCCAGCGCCATGGTTGTGGGGCAGCGCGGGGAGCAGTACTTC. Encoded protein: CASAMVVGQRGEQYF. The chain links TRBV12-3 or TRBV12-4 to TRBJ2-7, with D possibly called TRBD1 or TRBD2 (5 bases each). This CDR3 is built from 15 residues. Trimming removed 8 bases at V and 7 bases at J, with 24 bases between.

The rearrangement links TRBV11-2 to TRBJ2-7; no firm D call. The CDR3 is made up of 14 amino acids. The germline V and J ends were trimmed by 1 base and 4 bases, with 11 bases remaining between them. CDR1 is SGHAT and CDR2 is FQNNGV in the germline V gene. This CDR3 reads CASSLVKGRYEQYF. The CDR3, as DNA: TGTGCCAGCAGCTTAGTAAAAGGGCGGTACGAGCAGTACTTC.